This TCR beta chain stems from a study of T-cell memory formation after mild COVID-19. Researchers used 5'RACE with constant-segment primers to make TCR alpha and TCR beta cDNA libraries that carry sample barcodes and UMIs. Via MiXCR, TCRdb re-called the 5' RACE reads, giving one row per CDR3 protein. The sample lists around 260,000 distinct CDR3 sequences, 15% to 20% occurring once. V was trimmed by 6 bases and J by 0 bases, leaving 11 bases between them. This CDR3 region has 13 residues. Germline V gene sequence: CDR1 SQVTM, CDR2 ANQGSEA. The sequence came from a man between 18 and 29 years old who had mild COVID-19 (a few samples of this study predate the infection). Cell type and time point are not known. The sample was PBMCs or a T cell subset sorted from them (not recorded which). V and J are TRBV29-1 and TRBJ1-1; D is perhaps TRBD1 (6 bases). For the CDR3, the DNA is TGCAGCGTCGGACAGAAGTTGAACACTGAAGCTTTCTTT. Protein sequence: CSVGQKLNTEAFF.